This T cell receptor (beta chain) was retrieved from a study of CD8 T cells in ankylosing spondylitis. Findings and limits, study-wide: A TCR beta motif of fewer than ten highly homologous variants appeared characteristic of ankylosing spondylitis blood.

With respect to this clonotype: Its antigen is still unknown. At one end the junction does not follow the germline gene, possibly because of a read error.

TCRdb passed the 5' RACE reads through MiXCR, listing each CDR3 protein once. Of about 440,000 distinct CDR3 sequences listed, approximately 17% are singletons. Germline-derived CDR1 and CDR2 are SNHLY and FYNNEI. The CDR3 is 12 residues long. Sample: blood, either unsorted or a sorted T cell fraction (not recorded which). The chain couples TRBV2 to TRBJ2-7, with 7 nucleotides matching TRBD1. This receptor was obtained from a male donor with ankylosing spondylitis. The DNA of the CDR3 is TGTGCCAGCAGTGTAAACTTCCAGGGGGTCAACTTC. This sequence encodes CASSVNFQGVNF. The whole variable domain, remainder taken from reference TRBV2 and TRBJ2-7, is EPEVTQTPSHQVTQMGQEVILRCVPISNHLYFYWYRQILGQKVEFLVSFYNNEISEKSEIFDDQFSVERPDGSNFTLKIRSTKLEDSAMYFCASSVNFQGVNFGPGTRLTVT.